These T cell receptor beta chains were read from a single sample in a study of blood T cell repertoires in COVID-19. The assay was immunoSEQ multiplex PCR, and TCRdb's table has in-frame clones only and misses some. In the table there are over 150,000 clones, over 75% of which are singletons. Material: peripheral blood. These receptors were obtained from a woman aged 50 to 65 with acute or convalescent COVID-19. Both conserved end residues are part of each CDR3. D genes are given only for firm matches. Part of the rows lack a size; the others show once, few, many or a class for expanded clones.

>TRBJ2-7|-|TRBD1|TRBV5-1
CASSEGAYPKQYF
TGCGCCAGCAGTGAGGGGGCTTACCCCAAGCAGTACTTC
>TRBJ1-4|-|TRBD1|TRBV7-9
CASSFGQGEEKLFF
TGTGCCAGCAGCTTCGGACAGGGAGAAGAAAAACTGTTTTTT
>TRBJ1-2|-|TRBD1|TRBV5-4
CASSPGGTGLIVNYGYTF
TGTGCCAGCAGCCCGGGGGGGACAGGGCTGATCGTTAACTATGGCTACACCTTC
>TRBJ2-3|-|-|TRBV15
CATSRESRDTQYF
TGTGCCACCAGCAGGGAGTCTAGAGATACGCAGTATTTT
>TRBJ1-5|-|-|TRBV28
CASHNGGSSHQPQHF
TGTGCCAGCCACAATGGGGGGTCGAGTCATCAGCCCCAGCATTTT
>TRBJ1-2|-|-|TRBV5-4
CASSPGGVKENYGYTF
TGTGCCAGCAGCCCAGGAGGGGTCAAAGAAAACTATGGCTACACCTTC
>TRBJ2-7|-|-|TRBV5-1
CASSLRTASYEQYF
TGCGCCAGCAGCTTGCGTACAGCCTCCTACGAGCAGTACTTC
>TRBJ2-7|once|TRBD2|TRBV25-1
CASSVRGDEQYF
TGTGCCAGCAGTGTTCGGGGGGACGAGCAGTACTTC
>TRBJ2-6|-|-|TRBV24-1
CATSEPTGTGANVLTF
TGTGCCACCAGTGAACCAACAGGGACTGGGGCCAACGTCCTGACTTTC
>TRBJ1-2|few|-|TRBV9
CASSVAGTANYGYTF
TGTGCCAGCAGCGTAGCAGGAACAGCTAACTATGGCTACACCTTC
>TRBJ1-1|-|TRBD1|TRBV15
CATSRTDRGHPEAFF
TGTGCCACCAGCAGGACGGACAGGGGGCACCCTGAAGCTTTCTTT
>TRBJ2-6|-|-|TRBV11-2
CASTLPFGANVLTF
TGTGCCAGCACCCTACCCTTTGGGGCCAACGTCCTGACTTTC
>TRBJ1-3|-|TRBD1|TRBV28
CASSTGGLGGNTIYF
TGTGCCAGCAGTACAGGGGGCTTGGGAGGAAACACCATATATTTT
>TRBJ2-1|-|TRBD2|TRBV25-1
CASQTGGRYNEQFF
TGTGCCTCTCAAACGGGAGGCCGGTACAATGAGCAGTTCTTC
>TRBJ1-2|-|-|TRBV30
CAWSLGGGGYTF
TGTGCCTGGAGTCTAGGGGGAGGGGGCTACACCTTC
>TRBJ2-3|-|TRBD2|TRBV5-1
CASSLAGGTQYF
TGCGCCAGCAGCTTGGCGGGGGGTACGCAGTATTTT
>TRBJ1-2|-|TRBD1|TRBV7-2
CASTAGTGNYGYTF
TGTGCCAGCACCGCTGGGACAGGGAACTATGGCTACACCTTC
>TRBJ1-1|-|TRBD1|TRBV6-5
CASRVQGIPQAFF
TGTGCCAGCAGGGTACAGGGGATCCCCCAAGCTTTCTTT
>TRBJ1-6|-|-|TRBV3-1/TRBV3-2
CASKSLYNSPLHF
TGTGCCAGCAAATCACTCTATAATTCACCCCTCCACTTT
>TRBJ2-2|-|-|TRBV2
CASRGTTRTGELFF
TGTGCCAGCAGAGGGACAACGAGGACCGGGGAGCTGTTTTTT
>TRBJ2-2|few|TRBD2|TRBV7-2
CASSLGLAGTGELFF
TGTGCCAGCAGCTTAGGACTAGCGGGGACCGGGGAGCTGTTTTTT
>TRBJ2-1|-|-|TRBV18
CASSPHGNEQFF
TGTGCCAGCTCACCTCACGGCAATGAGCAGTTCTTC
>TRBJ1-2|-|TRBD1|TRBV6-5
CASSLEGAGIYGYTF
TGTGCCAGCAGTCTCGAGGGGGCAGGGATCTATGGCTACACCTTC
>TRBJ1-2|-|-|TRBV24-1
CATSDRTGNDGYGYTF
TGTGCCACCAGTGATAGAACAGGGAACGACGGATATGGCTACACCTTC
>TRBJ1-6|few|-|TRBV6-5
CASSVQGPYNSPLHF
TGTGCCAGCAGCGTTCAGGGGCCCTATAATTCACCCCTCCACTTT
>TRBJ2-7|-|-|TRBV19
CASSKSFYDEQYF
TGTGCCAGTAGTAAAAGCTTCTATGACGAGCAGTACTTC
>TRBJ2-1|-|-|TRBV19
CASFSKTGPSGNEQFF
TGTGCCAGTTTTTCTAAGACAGGACCCTCGGGGAATGAGCAGTTCTTC
>TRBJ2-7|-|TRBD2|TRBV15
CATSRDLRSSGAYEQYF
TGTGCCACCAGCAGAGATCTACGGTCTAGCGGGGCCTACGAGCAGTACTTC
>TRBJ2-1|-|-|TRBV7-9
CASSFMDTSGDEQFF
TGTGCCAGCAGCTTTATGGACACCTCTGGGGATGAGCAGTTCTTC
>TRBJ1-3|-|-|TRBV3-1/TRBV3-2
CASSPDRTSGNTIYF
TGTGCCAGCAGCCCTGACAGAACCTCTGGAAACACCATATATTTT
>TRBJ1-1|-|-|TRBV18
CASSPYWSNTEAFF
TGTGCCAGCTCACCCTACTGGTCCAACACTGAAGCTTTCTTT
>TRBJ2-1|-|-|TRBV11-3
CASSRDGEQFF
TGTGCCAGCAGCCGAGACGGGGAGCAGTTCTTC
>TRBJ2-1|-|TRBD1|TRBV18
CASSRGQGTYNEQFF
TGTGCCAGCTCACGGGGACAGGGCACCTACAATGAGCAGTTCTTC
>TRBJ1-2|-|TRBD1|TRBV24-1
CATSDSGTGTNYGYTF
TGTGCCACCAGTGACAGTGGGACAGGAACCAACTATGGCTACACCTTC
>TRBJ1-1|-|-|TRBV12-3/TRBV12-4
CASRDTGNTEAFF
TGTGCCAGCAGGGACACAGGAAACACTGAAGCTTTCTTT
>TRBJ2-6|once|-|TRBV19
CASSITGGGANVLTF
TGTGCCAGTAGTATTACGGGTGGAGGGGCCAACGTCCTGACTTTC
>TRBJ2-7|-|-|TRBV5-1
CASSLASTYEQYF
TGCGCCAGCAGCTTGGCAAGCACCTACGAGCAGTACTTC
>TRBJ1-5|-|-|TRBV19
CATNREGWQPQHF
TGTGCCACCAACCGGGAGGGGTGGCAGCCCCAGCATTTT
>TRBJ2-7|-|TRBD1|TRBV27
CASSHIGTASSYEQYF
TGTGCCAGCAGTCATATCGGGACAGCTAGCTCCTACGAGCAGTACTTC
>TRBJ2-3|-|-|TRBV12-3/TRBV12-4
CASRGEADTQYF
TGTGCCAGCAGAGGGGAGGCAGATACGCAGTATTTT
>TRBJ2-1|few|TRBD2|TRBV29-1
CSVRSRGTSGGNEQFF
TGCAGCGTAAGATCGAGAGGGACTAGCGGAGGAAATGAGCAGTTCTTC
>TRBJ1-2|-|-|TRBV15
CATSRDSGNYGYTF
TGTGCCACCAGCAGGGACAGTGGAAACTATGGCTACACCTTC
>TRBJ2-2|-|TRBD1|TRBV19
CASKGGVVNTGELFF
TGTGCCAGTAAAGGGGGCGTCGTCAACACCGGGGAGCTGTTTTTT
>TRBJ1-5|-|-|TRBV6-4
CASLGGAYSNQPQHF
TGTGCTTCGCTAGGTGGGGCATATAGCAATCAGCCCCAGCATTTT
>TRBJ2-5|few|-|TRBV7-8
CASSLSDKRTQYF
TGTGCCAGCAGCTTATCTGACAAGAGGACCCAGTACTTC